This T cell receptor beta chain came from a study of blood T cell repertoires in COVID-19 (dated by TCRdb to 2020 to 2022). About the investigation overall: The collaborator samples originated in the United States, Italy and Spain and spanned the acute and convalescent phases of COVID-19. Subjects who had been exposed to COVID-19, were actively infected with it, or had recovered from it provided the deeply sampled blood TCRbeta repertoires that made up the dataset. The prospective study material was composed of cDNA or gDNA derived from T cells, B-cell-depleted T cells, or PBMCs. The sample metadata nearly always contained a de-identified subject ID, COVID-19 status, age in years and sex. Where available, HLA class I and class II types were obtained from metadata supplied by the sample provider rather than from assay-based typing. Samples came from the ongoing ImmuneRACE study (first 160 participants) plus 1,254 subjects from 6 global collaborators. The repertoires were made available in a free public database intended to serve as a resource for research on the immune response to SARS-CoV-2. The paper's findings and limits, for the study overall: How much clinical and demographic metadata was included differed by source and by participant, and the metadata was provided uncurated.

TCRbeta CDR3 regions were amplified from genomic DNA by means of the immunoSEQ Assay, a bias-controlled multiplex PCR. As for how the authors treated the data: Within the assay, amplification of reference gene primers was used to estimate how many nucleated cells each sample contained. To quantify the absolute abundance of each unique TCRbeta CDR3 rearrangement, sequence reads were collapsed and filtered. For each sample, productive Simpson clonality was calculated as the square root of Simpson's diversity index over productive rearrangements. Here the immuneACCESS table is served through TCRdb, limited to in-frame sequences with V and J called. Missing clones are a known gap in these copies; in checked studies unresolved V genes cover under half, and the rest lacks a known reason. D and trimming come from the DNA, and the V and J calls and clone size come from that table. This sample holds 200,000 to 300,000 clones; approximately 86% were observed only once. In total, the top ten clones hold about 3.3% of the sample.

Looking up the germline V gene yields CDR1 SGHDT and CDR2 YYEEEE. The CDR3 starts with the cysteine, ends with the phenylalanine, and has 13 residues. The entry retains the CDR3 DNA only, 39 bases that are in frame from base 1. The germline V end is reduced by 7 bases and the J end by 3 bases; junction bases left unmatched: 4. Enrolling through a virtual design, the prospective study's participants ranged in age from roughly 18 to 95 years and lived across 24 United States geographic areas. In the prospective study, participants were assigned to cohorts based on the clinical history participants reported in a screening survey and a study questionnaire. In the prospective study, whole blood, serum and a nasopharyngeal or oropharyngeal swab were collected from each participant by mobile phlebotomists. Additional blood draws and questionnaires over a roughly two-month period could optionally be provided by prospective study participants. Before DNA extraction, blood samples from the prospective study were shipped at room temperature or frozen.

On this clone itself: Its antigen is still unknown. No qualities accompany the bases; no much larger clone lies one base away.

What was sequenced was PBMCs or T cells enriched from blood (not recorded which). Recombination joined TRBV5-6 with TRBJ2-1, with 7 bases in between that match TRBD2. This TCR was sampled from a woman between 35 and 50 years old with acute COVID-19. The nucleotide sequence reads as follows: TGTGCCAGCGGCGGGAGCAACTACAATGAGCAGTTCTTC. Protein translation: CASGGSNYNEQFF.